What follows are 11 T cell receptor beta chains derived from one specimen sequenced in a study of long-term antiretroviral therapy in people with HIV (dated by TCRdb to between 2021 and 2022). The immunoSEQ hsTCRB v3.0 assay was used at survey level resolution to sequence the TRB variable region. TCRdb obtained this table from immuneACCESS and retained in-frame rearrangements with V and J assigned. These tables miss some clones; where compared with another copy, unresolved V genes account for less than half of the shortfall, and the remainder is unexplained. The sample has approximately 31,000 clones on record, roughly 85% of them singletons. The biggest ten clones account for under 15% of the sample. This specimen was unsorted PBMCs, taken 1.1 years after starting antiretroviral therapy. The source of these receptors is a young man with HIV.

The chain is built from TRBV4-1 and TRBJ1-2; 7 positions agree with TRBD1. With V trimmed by 4 bases and J by 8 bases, 7 bases remained unmatched. Germline V gene data show CDR1 as MGHRA and CDR2 as YSYEKL. CDR3 length equals 13 residues. The CDR3 spells CASSLEGGNGYTF. The CDR3 coding sequence is TGCGCCAGCAGCCTCGAAGGGGGCAACGGCTACACCTTC.

The chain is built from TRBV28 and TRBJ2-6; no definite D call. The ends were cut back, 4 bases at V and 3 bases at J, with 10 bases in the middle. The CDR3 spans 15 residues. Per germline, CDR1 MDHEN and CDR2 SYDVKM. CDR3 nucleotides: TGTGCCAGCAGTTCAAAGGGTTTTGGGGCCAACGTCCTGACTTTC. Protein sequence: CASSSKGFGANVLTF. Variable domain in full (rest from reference TRBV28 and TRBJ2-6): DVKVTQSSRYLVKRTGEKVFLECVQDMDHENMFWYRQDPGLGLRLIYFSYDVKMKEKGDIPEGYSVSREKKERFSLILESASTNQTSMYLCASSSKGFGANVLTFGAGSRLTVL.

In this sample, this clone turned up once. The chain recombines TRBV9 with TRBJ2-7; 9 bases fit TRBD2. Trimming at V came to 1 base and at J to 4 bases, leaving 3 bases not matched to a gene. Germline loops: CDR1 SGDLS, CDR2 YYNGEE. The CDR3 loop spans 14 amino acids. CDR3 sequence (DNA): TGTGCCAGCAGCGTAAGCGGGGGGCCTTACGAGCAGTACTTC. Translation: CASSVSGGPYEQYF.

This sequence joins TRBV30 and TRBJ1-2; D possibly corresponds to TRBD1 (6 bases). The CDR3 covers 13 residues. CDR1 and CDR2 from the germline V gene are GTSNPN and SVGIG (reference sequence). V dropped 4 bases and J dropped 5 bases, with 14 bases sitting between them. The CDR3 is CAWTGGGRYGYTF. The DNA for the CDR3 is TGTGCCTGGACCGGAGGGGGGAGGTATGGCTACACCTTC.

CDR3 DNA: TGTGCCAGCAGTTACTCGAAAGACACCGGGGAGCTGTTTTTT. As protein: CASSYSKDTGELFF. The chain uses TRBV6-5 and TRBJ2-2, with D uncertain. V lost 0 bases, J lost 3 bases, and 5 bases lay in between. The CDR3 is 14 amino acids. The V gene's germline CDR1 is MNHEY and CDR2 SVGAGI.

The chain recombines TRBV27 with TRBJ1-5; D is unclear. The CDR3 consists of 14 residues. Germline CDR1 MNHEY, CDR2 SMNVEV (reference sequence). V lost 2 bases to trimming and J lost 1 base, with 6 bases between them. The CDR3 coding sequence is TGTGCCAGCAGTTTAATGGGAAGCAATCAGCCCCAGCATTTT. Translating gives CASSLMGSNQPQHF.

The sample holds a few counts of this clone. The gene calls are TRBV27 and TRBJ1-1; 8 nucleotides align to TRBD1. This CDR3 comprises 14 residues. Germline assignment: CDR1 MNHEY and CDR2 SMNVEV (reference sequence). Trimming took 5 bases from V and 5 from J; bases not matched to a gene: 7. CDR3 protein: CASSGRGPRTEAFF. DNA for the CDR3: TGTGCCAGCAGTGGCAGGGGGCCGCGGACTGAAGCTTTCTTT.

This clone appeared a few times. This rearrangement joins TRBV29-1 to TRBJ1-2; D ambiguous. This CDR3 has 9 amino acids. CDR1 and CDR2 (germline): SQVTM, ANQGSEA. The ends were cut back, 3 bases at V and 7 bases at J, with 3 bases in the middle. CDR3 region: CSVDGGYTF. The DNA of the CDR3 is TGCAGCGTTGATGGTGGCTACACCTTC.

V is TRBV19 and J is TRBJ2-7, with 8 nucleotides matching TRBD1. V trimming: 5 bases; J trimming: 4 bases; junction bases outside the gene matches: 7. The CDR3 has 14 amino acids. Looked up from germline, CDR1 is LNHDA and CDR2 is SQIVND (reference sequence). The CDR3 bases are TGTGCCAGTAGTCCTTCGGGACAGGTATACGAGCAGTACTTC. It is translated as CASSPSGQVYEQYF.

J is TRBJ2-2 and V is TRBV18, with a weak D call TRBD1 (5 bases). Germline V CDR1 and CDR2: KGHSH, LQKENI. The V and J ends lost 1 base and 5 bases respectively, with 5 bases between them. This CDR3 region has 13 residues. DNA of the CDR3: TGTGCCAGCTCACCACAGGGGACCGGGGAGCTGTTTTTT. Translated: CASSPQGTGELFF. The variable domain in full, with the rest retrieved from reference TRBV18 and TRBJ2-2, is NAGVMQNPRHLVRRRGQEARLRCSPMKGHSHVYWYRQLPEEGLKFMVYLQKENIIDESGMPKERFSAEFPKEGPSILRIQQVVRGDSAAYFCASSPQGTGELFFGEGSRLTVL.

The CDR3 is CASSQVAASYEQYF. CDR3 in DNA: TGCGCCAGCAGCCAAGTTGCGGCCTCCTACGAGCAGTACTTC. The chain couples TRBV4-1 to TRBJ2-7, with D unclear. There are 14 residues in the CDR3. Germline values: CDR1 MGHRA, CDR2 YSYEKL. V lost 1 base, J lost 0 bases, and 7 bases lay in between.